There are many counts of the clone carrying this T cell receptor (beta chain). This record comes from a study of response to subunit inactivated influenza vaccine. From the RT-PCR reads, TCRdb called clonotypes with MiXCR, one entry per CDR3 protein. The profile shows approximately 500,000 distinct CDR3 sequences, approximately 15% of them singletons. Trimming stripped 1 base from V and 7 bases from J, with 11 bases between. The CDR3 has 15 residues. This clonotype originated in a man aged 45 to 65 who received an inactivated influenza vaccine. The sequencing used PBMCs from blood, collected roughly 13 days after vaccination. V gene TRBV12-3 or TRBV12-4 combines with J gene TRBJ1-6; maybe TRBD1 (5 bases). The CDR3 sequence: CASSLGRVANSPLHF. The CDR3 nucleotides are TGTGCCAGCAGTTTAGGCAGGGTGGCGAATTCACCCCTCCACTTT.